This passage covers 20 T cell receptor beta chains from one sample sequenced in a study of blood T cell repertoires in COVID-19. Generated by immunoSEQ multiplex PCR, the TCRdb table keeps only in-frame clones and is missing some. This table holds 87,000 or so clones, 75% to 90% found once. Sequences were obtained from peripheral blood. These TCRs come from a woman older than 75 with active or convalescent COVID-19.

J is TRBJ2-1 and V is TRBV21-1; the tabulated D call, TRBD1, remains unverified against the DNA. TRBV21-1 is a recognized pseudogene. The CDR3 loop spans 15 amino acids. The CDR3 spells CASSSRDTSYNEQFF. CDR3 DNA: TGTGCCAGCAGCTCCCGGGACACCTCCTACAATGAGCAGTTCTTC.

This chain connects TRBV28 to TRBJ2-5, with 10 positions matching TRBD2. Germline V CDR1 and CDR2: MDHEN, SYDVKM. Trimming cost V 3 bases and J 4 bases; bases outside gene matches: 8. This CDR3 spans 16 amino acids. The CDR3 is CASSLGASGRGETQYF. The CDR3 DNA sequence: TGTGCCAGCAGTTTGGGCGCCAGCGGGAGGGGAGAGACCCAGTACTTC.

The rearrangement uses TRBV5-1 and TRBJ1-1; 9 bases line up with TRBD1. The CDR3 contains 14 residues. Germline trimming cut 4 bases from V and 1 base from J; bases unmatched to any gene: 2. The germline CDR1 and CDR2 sequences are SGHRS and YFSETQ. Here the CDR3 reads CASSRGQGNTEAFF. The CDR3 region has the DNA TGCGCCAGCAGCAGGGGACAGGGGAACACTGAAGCTTTCTTT.

V and J are TRBV5-8 and TRBJ2-3, with 10 bases matching TRBD2. Germline V gene data show CDR1 as SGHTS and CDR2 as YDEGEE. The junction had 7 bases not matched to a gene; V was cut back by 9 bases and J by 3 bases. The CDR3 has 14 amino acids. As DNA, the CDR3 is TGTGCCACCAACAGCGGGAGGGCAACAGATACGCAGTATTTT. This sequence encodes CATNSGRATDTQYF.

This clone was counted once. This chain joins TRBV4-1 and TRBJ1-5; tentatively, D is TRBD1 (6 bases). With 6 bases removed from V and 6 bases from J, the gap between germline ends came to 12 bases. The germline V gene has CDR1 MGHRA and CDR2 YSYEKL. CDR3 length: 13 residues. The CDR3 DNA reads TGCGCCAGCAGTGAACAGGGCCTTCAGCCCCAGCATTTT. Translated, it gives CASSEQGLQPQHF.

The chain links TRBV28 to TRBJ2-7; 7 nucleotides agree with TRBD2. The CDR3 loop spans 15 amino acids. The ends lost 4 bases at V and 4 bases at J; junction bases unmatched: 10. The germline V gene encodes CDR1 MDHEN and CDR2 SYDVKM. The CDR3 loop reads CASSSVAGDFYEQYF. The CDR3 bases are TGTGCCAGCAGTTCGGTGGCGGGAGATTTTTACGAGCAGTACTTC.

This chain joins TRBV20-1 and TRBJ1-1; D unresolved. This CDR3 spans 13 amino acids. The V end lost 3 bases, the J end lost 0 bases, and 8 bases lay between the germline ends. Germline CDR1 DFQATT, CDR2 SNEGSKA (reference sequence). CDR3 residues: CSASDFLNTEAFF. CDR3 nucleotides: TGCAGTGCTAGTGACTTTTTGAACACTGAAGCTTTCTTT.

V gene TRBV18 combines with J gene TRBJ1-5, with 10 positions matching TRBD1. The CDR3 has 15 amino acids. Unmatched junction bases numbered 3, after V lost 4 bases and J lost 3 bases. In germline, CDR1 is KGHSH, CDR2 LQKENI. The CDR3 reads CASSLGQGLNQPQHF. Written as DNA, the CDR3 is TGTGCCAGCTCACTGGGACAGGGGCTCAATCAGCCCCAGCATTTT.

The CDR3: CASNSRAFYGYTF. CDR3 bases: TGTGCCAGTAATAGTCGCGCGTTCTATGGCTACACCTTC. The rearrangement uses TRBV19 and TRBJ1-2; D gene ambiguous. Germline-derived CDR1 and CDR2 are LNHDA and SQIVND (reference sequence). V dropped 7 bases and J dropped 4 bases, with 13 bases sitting between them. The CDR3 spans 13 residues.

The gene calls are TRBV4-2 and TRBJ2-7, with TRBD2 matching 11 bases. V was pared by 2 bases and J by 5 bases, with 5 bases of the junction left unmatched. The CDR3 loop spans 15 amino acids. The V gene's germline CDR1 is LGHNA and CDR2 YNFKEQ. The CDR3: CASSQITSGGNEQYF. The CDR3, as DNA: TGTGCCAGCAGCCAAATTACTAGCGGGGGAAACGAGCAGTACTTC.

The chain uses TRBV4-1 and TRBJ2-1; 8 bases map to TRBD1. Germline CDR1 is MGHRA and CDR2 is YSYEKL. Trimming took 6 bases from V and 8 from J; bases not matched to a gene: 9. The length of the CDR3 is 14 residues. CDR3 DNA: TGCGCCAGCAGACGGACAGGGTCGAGGGATGAGCAGTTCTTC. Its protein product is CASRRTGSRDEQFF.

The rearrangement links TRBV6-5 to TRBJ1-1; 8 bases align to TRBD1. The germline gives CDR1 MNHEY, CDR2 SVGAGI. V was clipped by 0 bases and J by 11 bases; unmatched bases: 11. The CDR3 consists of 15 residues. The DNA of the CDR3 is TGTGCCAGCAGTTACTCTAAGCTGGGACAGGATCGGGCTTTCTTT. It yields the protein CASSYSKLGQDRAFF.

The chain combines TRBV6-1 with TRBJ1-4, with D maybe TRBD1 (6 bases). CDR3 size: 16 residues. Trimming pared 3 bases from V and 3 bases from J, leaving 14 bases between. Germline CDR1 MNHNS, CDR2 SASEGT. In DNA form, the CDR3 reads TGTGCCAGCAGTGACCCCGGGACAAGGCCTAATGAAAAACTGTTTTTT. Translating it yields CASSDPGTRPNEKLFF.

The chain couples TRBV10-3 to TRBJ2-3, with a tentative D call TRBD2 (5 bases). CDR1 is ENHRY, CDR2 SYGVKD, per germline. V lost 4 bases and J 1 base, leaving 9 bases between the germline ends. The CDR3 contains 14 residues. CDR3 sequence: CAISVRAGTDTQYF. For the CDR3, the DNA is TGTGCCATCAGTGTTCGAGCGGGCACAGATACGCAGTATTTT.

This clone was seen just once. V usage is TRBV6-1 and J usage is TRBJ1-1, with D maybe TRBD1 (5 bases). Deletions cut 2 bases from V and 0 bases from J, with 7 bases between. Germline CDR1 MNHNS, CDR2 SASEGT. The CDR3 sequence is 14 residues long. CDR3 nucleotides: TGTGCCAGCAGTGAACGACAGTTGAACACTGAAGCTTTCTTT. Protein: CASSERQLNTEAFF.

The chain uses TRBV28 and TRBJ1-5; D not resolved. The V gene's germline CDR1 is MDHEN and CDR2 SYDVKM. The V and J ends lost 1 base and 4 bases respectively, with 8 bases between them. This CDR3 comprises 14 residues. CDR3 in DNA: TGTGCCAGCAGTTTATCCACGGAGAATCAGCCCCAGCATTTT. The encoded protein is CASSLSTENQPQHF.

The CDR3 here is CASSSSGGPSRQYF. CDR3 coding DNA: TGTGCCAGCAGTTCTAGCGGGGGCCCGTCCCGGCAGTATTTT. This rearrangement joins TRBV6-2 or TRBV6-3 to TRBJ2-3; 10 nucleotides line up with TRBD2. The CDR3 length is 14 residues. Looked up from germline, CDR1 is MNHEY and CDR2 is SVGEGT. The V gene end was trimmed by 4 bases and the J gene end by 11 bases; junction bases not matched to a gene: 9.

The genes are TRBV9 and TRBJ2-5; D remains unclear. This CDR3 is built from 13 residues. CDR1 and CDR2 from the germline V gene are SGDLS and YYNGEE. Trimming left V 3 bases short and J 2 bases short, with 8 bases between. The CDR3 bases are TGTGCCAGCAGCGCCCCGCGGCAAGAGACCCAGTACTTC. Its protein is CASSAPRQETQYF.

The chain links TRBV27 to TRBJ2-6; D not certain. With 0 bases removed from V and 0 bases from J, the gap between germline ends came to 3 bases. Germline-derived CDR1 and CDR2 are MNHEY and SMNVEV (reference sequence). The CDR3 loop spans 15 amino acids. The CDR3 DNA follows: TGTGCCAGCAGTTTATCAGCCTCTGGGGCCAACGTCCTGACTTTC. Amino acids: CASSLSASGANVLTF.

This clone has more than one count but fewer than ten. The V call is TRBV7-2, the J call TRBJ2-1, with a tentative D call TRBD1 (6 bases). This CDR3 spans 14 amino acids. Germline V lookup: CDR1 SGHTA, CDR2 FQGNSA. V was clipped by 8 bases and J by 8 bases, with 19 bases between them. CDR3 protein: CASETGTLLHEQFF. For the CDR3, the DNA is TGTGCCAGCGAGACCGGGACACTACTCCATGAGCAGTTCTTC.